This TCR beta chain is from a study of blood T cell repertoires in COVID-19 (dated by TCRdb to about 2020). In terms of the full investigation: Collaborator samples came from the United States, Italy and Spain and covered acute and convalescent phases of COVID-19. The repertoires were made available in a free public database intended to serve as a resource for research on the immune response to SARS-CoV-2. Where available, HLA class I and class II types were obtained from metadata supplied by the sample provider rather than from assay-based typing. The samples were drawn from two sources: the first 160 participants of the ongoing ImmuneRACE study, and fewer than 1,500 subjects contributed by 6 global collaborators. Sample metadata almost always included a de-identified subject ID, COVID-19 status, age in years and sex. Subjects who had been exposed to COVID-19, were actively infected with it, or had recovered from it provided the deeply sampled blood TCRbeta repertoires that made up the dataset. The material from the prospective study consisted of cDNA or gDNA derived from T cells, B-cell-depleted T cells, or PBMCs.

TCRbeta CDR3 regions were amplified from genomic DNA using the immunoSEQ Assay, a bias-controlled multiplex PCR. The authors' analysis ran thus. Within the assay, amplification of reference gene primers was used to estimate how many nucleated cells each sample contained. To quantify the absolute abundance of each unique TCRbeta CDR3 rearrangement, sequence reads were collapsed and filtered. For each sample, productive Simpson clonality was calculated as the square root of Simpson's diversity index across productive rearrangements. Sourced from immuneACCESS, this table was stored by TCRdb with only in-frame sequences that have V and J called. A share of the clones is absent; for the studies checked, an unresolved V gene accounts for under half, and the remainder has no known explanation. That table is the source of V, J and clone size, and D and trimming were worked out from the DNA. Recorded for this sample are around 280,000 clones; roughly 87% of them occurred a single time. The ten largest clones capture about 2.2% of the sample.

Findings and caveats that apply to the study as a whole: Clinical and demographic metadata were provided uncurated, with the amount varying by source and participant.

In regard to this clone: It has no known antigen specificity. Base qualities were left out, and no much larger clone turns up one base away.

Samples from volunteer blood donors who had recovered from COVID-19 were contributed by a second Seattle source. Collaborating institutions collected whole blood in K2EDTA tubes following their own protocols. Collaborator samples were shipped for TCRbeta analysis as frozen whole blood, isolated PBMCs, or DNA extracted from either sample type. According to the germline V gene, CDR1 reads SGHTA and CDR2 reads FQGNSA. Relative to germline, V is missing 0 bases and J is missing 1 base, with 8 bases of the junction outside any gene match. Including the terminal cysteine and phenylalanine, the CDR3 comprises 18 residues. Only the CDR3 part of the read is kept: 54 bases, read in frame from the first base.

The source is a woman between 45 and 65 years old who had recovered from COVID-19. Material: peripheral blood. The chain was built from TRBV7-2 and TRBJ2-1, with 8 bases aligning to TRBD2. The CDR3 amino acid sequence is: CASSLASGARGSYNEQFF. In nucleotide form, the sequence is TGTGCCAGCAGCTTAGCTAGCGGGGCCCGGGGGTCCTACAATGAGCAGTTCTTC.